The next 19 T cell receptor beta chains were all read from a single sample in a study of blood T cell repertoires in COVID-19 (dated by TCRdb to about 2020). Library preparation employed the immunoSEQ multiplex PCR assay. TCRdb stores this immuneACCESS table with in-frame sequences only. Part of the clones is absent; in the studies checked, under half of the shortfall reflects unresolved V genes, and no reason is known for the rest. This sample is represented by tens of thousands of clones; around 91% of them were singletons. The ten largest clonotypes hold around 2.5% of the sample. Sequenced sample: peripheral blood. The receptors were sampled from a man between 50 and 59 years old with acute or convalescent COVID-19.

The V and J genes are TRBV30 and TRBJ2-5; TRBD2 might be the D (5 bases). The CDR3 runs to 14 residues. Germline CDR1 GTSNPN, CDR2 SVGIG (reference sequence). Trimming took off 1 base at V and 5 bases at J, with 14 bases between the two ends. CDR3 coding DNA: TGTGCCTGGAGTGGTGGAGCGGTCACGGAGACCCAGTACTTC. Translating gives CAWSGGAVTETQYF.

The chain has TRBV27 and TRBJ1-1, with 7 bases aligning to TRBD1. J lost 6 bases, V lost 5 bases, and 6 bases had no gene match. Germline lookup yields CDR1 MNHEY and CDR2 SMNVEV (reference sequence). The CDR3 is made up of 13 amino acids. The CDR3 DNA sequence: TGTGCCAGCAGTCCAAACAGGGGCCCTGAAGCTTTCTTT. Residues: CASSPNRGPEAFF.

This sequence joins TRBV25-1 and TRBJ2-7; D uncertain. With 3 bases removed from V and 4 bases from J, the gap between germline ends came to 7 bases. CDR1 and CDR2 (germline): MGHDK, SYGVNS. This CDR3 is 12 amino acids long. CDR3 bases: TGTGCCAGCAGTGACTACGGGTACGAGCAGTACTTC. Encoded protein: CASSDYGYEQYF.

The chain joins TRBV5-1 to TRBJ2-2; 7 nucleotides match TRBD2. The CDR3 consists of 15 residues. In germline, CDR1 is SGHRS, CDR2 YFSETQ. V was pared by 4 bases and J by 1 base, with 4 bases of the junction left unmatched. The CDR3 is CASSKGLLNTGELFF. The CDR3 DNA reads as TGCGCCAGCAGCAAGGGACTACTGAACACCGGGGAGCTGTTTTTT.

The rearrangement links TRBV28 to TRBJ1-4; no firm D call. The CDR3 contains 13 residues. Germline V gives CDR1 MDHEN, CDR2 SYDVKM. Trimming removed 3 bases from V and 5 bases from J, with 7 bases in between. The CDR3 DNA reads TGTGCCAGCAGTTTCGGGGAGAATGAAAAACTGTTTTTT. Translated: CASSFGENEKLFF.

V gene TRBV9 combines with J gene TRBJ2-7; 8 bases align to TRBD2. The CDR3 extends over 16 amino acids. After removal of 1 base from V and 1 base from J, the junction contained 7 bases not matched to a gene. In germline, CDR1 is SGDLS, CDR2 YYNGEE. The CDR3 spells CASSVLTSGGSYEQYF. The CDR3 DNA sequence: TGTGCCAGCAGCGTACTAACTAGCGGAGGGTCCTACGAGCAGTACTTC.

The sample holds a few counts of this clone. The chain employs TRBV7-2 and TRBJ2-7; 14 bases line up with TRBD2. Losses at the gene ends were 5 bases for V and 7 bases for J; bases not matched to a gene: 7. This CDR3 region has 15 residues. The germline V gene encodes CDR1 SGHTA and CDR2 FQGNSA. Here the CDR3 DNA reads TGTGCCAGCAGCCCGGGACTAGCGGGAGCTGGGGAGCAGTACTTC. As protein: CASSPGLAGAGEQYF.

The chain joins TRBV6-6 to TRBJ2-2; D uncertain. This CDR3 comprises 14 residues. V shed 7 bases and J shed 0 bases, with 9 bases lying between them. CDR1 MNHNY and CDR2 SVGAGI come from the germline V gene (reference sequence). CDR3 DNA sequence: TGTGCCAGCACGATACACCCGAACACCGGGGAGCTGTTTTTT. Protein sequence: CASTIHPNTGELFF.

The chain links TRBV9 to TRBJ1-6; TRBD1 matches 7 bases. The CDR3 has 17 residues. Looked up from germline, CDR1 is SGDLS and CDR2 is YYNGEE. J lost 3 bases, V lost 4 bases, and 10 bases had no gene match. CDR3 DNA sequence: TGTGCCAGCAGCCCTCCTGGCGGGACAGACTATAATTCACCCCTCCACTTT. It codes for CASSPPGGTDYNSPLHF.

The V and J genes are TRBV5-1 and TRBJ2-7, with TRBD2 matching 11 bases. Trimming cost V 4 bases and J 3 bases; bases outside gene matches: 6. In germline, CDR1 is SGHRS, CDR2 YFSETQ. This CDR3 has 15 amino acids. This CDR3 is CASSPIAGGNYEQYF. CDR3 nucleotide sequence: TGCGCCAGCAGCCCTATAGCGGGAGGGAACTACGAGCAGTACTTC.

V gene TRBV21-1 combines with J gene TRBJ2-5; the tabulated D call, TRBD2, remains unverified against the DNA. TRBV21-1 is an annotated pseudogene. CDR3 length equals 16 residues. The CDR3 region is CASSKVSSGGEETQYF. CDR3 bases: TGTGCCAGCAGCAAAGTTTCTTCGGGTGGCGAGGAGACCCAGTACTTC.

The chain has TRBV30 and TRBJ2-2, with 9 positions matching TRBD1. Germline CDR1 GTSNPN, CDR2 SVGIG (reference sequence). Unmatched junction bases numbered 2, after V lost 5 bases and J lost 4 bases. The CDR3 loop spans 13 amino acids. CDR3 region: CAWDRGGTGELFF. The CDR3 DNA is TGTGCCTGGGACAGGGGGGGCACCGGGGAGCTGTTTTTT. The full variable domain, its missing parts supplied by reference TRBV30 and TRBJ2-2, is SQTIHQWPATLVQPVGSPLSLECTVEGTSNPNLYWYRQAAGRGLQLLFYSVGIGQISSEVPQNLSASRPQDRQFILSSKKLLLSDSGFYLCAWDRGGTGELFFGEGSRLTVL.

The genes are TRBV7-9 and TRBJ2-5; 7 bases line up with TRBD1. The CDR3 loop spans 14 amino acids. V shed 1 base, J shed 7 bases, and the junction held 6 bases outside the gene matches. Germline V gene data show CDR1 as SEHNR and CDR2 as FQNEAQ (reference sequence). The CDR3 region is CASSLDTGVGTQYF. The DNA of the CDR3 is TGTGCCAGCAGCTTAGATACAGGGGTGGGGACCCAGTACTTC.

The chain joins TRBV5-6 to TRBJ2-7; D unclear. CDR1 and CDR2 (germline): SGHDT, YYEEEE. This CDR3 comprises 13 residues. With 2 bases removed from V and 2 bases from J, the gap between germline ends came to 8 bases. CDR3 loop: CASSFFQAYEQYF. The CDR3 bases are TGTGCCAGCAGCTTTTTTCAGGCCTACGAGCAGTACTTC.

The rearrangement joins TRBV5-1 to TRBJ2-3; the D gene is possibly TRBD1 (6 bases). The V end was cut by 5 bases, the J end by 4 bases, with 20 bases between. CDR1 is SGHRS, CDR2 YFSETQ, per germline. This CDR3 spans 16 amino acids. CDR3 in amino acids: CASSLDGRGRADTQYF. The CDR3 coding sequence is TGCGCCAGCAGTCTGGACGGCAGGGGACGCGCAGATACGCAGTATTTT. Supplemented by reference TRBV5-1 and TRBJ2-3, the full variable domain reads KAGVTQTPRYLIKTRGQQVTLSCSPISGHRSVSWYQQTPGQGLQFLFEYFSETQRNKGNFPGRFSGRQFSNSRSEMNVSTLELGDSALYLCASSLDGRGRADTQYFGPGTRLTVL.

This clone was picked up a small number of times. V is TRBV4-3 and J is TRBJ2-5; 7 positions match TRBD1. CDR1 is LGHNA and CDR2 is YSLEER in the germline V gene. This CDR3 is 14 amino acids long. Trimming removed 1 base from V and 5 bases from J; junction bases left unmatched: 4. Here the CDR3 reads CASSQGGGRETQYF. CDR3 nucleotides: TGCGCCAGCAGCCAAGGAGGGGGCCGGGAGACCCAGTACTTC.

The chain links TRBV28 to TRBJ2-7, with TRBD2 matching over 16 bases. The CDR3 extends over 16 amino acids. Germline loops: CDR1 MDHEN, CDR2 SYDVKM. V lost 4 bases to trimming and J lost 2 bases; unmatched junction nucleotides: 2. CDR3 in amino acids: CASSSGTSGRAYEQYV. CDR3 bases: TGTGCCAGCAGTTCCGGGACTAGCGGGAGGGCCTACGAGCAGTACGTC.

The rearrangement links TRBV7-3 to TRBJ2-1; 10 bases are shared with TRBD2. V lost 0 bases to trimming and J lost 6 bases; unmatched junction nucleotides: 8. The CDR3 covers 17 residues. From germline, CDR1 is SGHTA and CDR2 FQGTGA. The CDR3: CASSLTQLAGRPNEQFF. The CDR3 DNA follows: TGTGCCAGCAGCTTAACCCAACTAGCGGGACGTCCCAATGAGCAGTTCTTC.

The chain is built from TRBV15 and TRBJ2-1; 8 bases line up with TRBD2. CDR1 is LNHNV and CDR2 is YYDKDF in the germline V gene (reference sequence). This CDR3 is built from 19 residues. V lost 4 bases to trimming and J lost 7 bases; unmatched junction nucleotides: 21. CDR3 bases: TGTGCCACCAGCAATAACCCACCCCCCGGGACTAGTTTGGGGAATGAGCAGTTCTTC. Its translation: CATSNNPPPGTSLGNEQFF.